The clone carrying this T cell receptor beta chain was found many times. The whole isolated RNA underwent reverse transcription, so sequencing captured expressed TCRB transcripts. Assay: immunoSEQ multiplex PCR; the TCRdb copy retains only in-frame clones and omits some. Of roughly 140,000 clones listed, less than 8.5% are singletons. This entry belongs to a study of beta chain features in type 1 diabetes. As for the study in general: Comparable age, gender and cell yields were observed in patients relative to healthy donors.

In germline, CDR1 is MDHEN, CDR2 SYDVKM. The CDR3 totals 12 residues. The V end was cut by 5 bases, the J end by 5 bases, with 7 bases between. The source is a woman aged 30 to 39 in good health. Sequencing used central memory CD4+ T cells from blood. The V call is TRBV28, the J call TRBJ1-3; the D is unclear. The CDR3 bases are TGTGCCAGCAGTACCCTACGAAACACCATATATTTT. Translation gives CASSTLRNTIYF.